This T cell receptor beta chain stems from a study of cytomegalovirus exposure and HLA in healthy donors. Study-level findings and limits: In vitro checks showed that three CMV-associated chains really do target CMV antigens. At a 0.05 false discovery rate, a later analysis found 18,000 or so TCR beta sequences to be associated with HLA alleles.

The J segment lost 4 bases and the V segment lost 7 bases, leaving 13 bases of the junction unmatched. CDR1 and CDR2 (germline): SEHNR, FQNEAQ (reference sequence). The CDR3 is made up of 17 amino acids. Note on this clone: Its antigen remains unknown.

The primer mix had 60 Vbeta and 13 Jbeta primers. Assay used: immunoSEQ multiplex PCR; TCRdb lists only in-frame clones, some missing. The top ten clones hold roughly 2.6% of a sample with under 200,000 clones, about 76% of them seen once. Sequenced: PBMCs. The sequence was collected from a woman in her thirties or forties in good health and CMV-seropositive. The chain carries TRBV7-9 and TRBJ2-1; 10 positions agree with TRBD1. CDR3 sequence reads: CASIGGGTGVTYNEQFF. CDR3 bases: TGTGCCAGCATCGGGGGGGGGACAGGGGTAACTTACAATGAGCAGTTCTTC.